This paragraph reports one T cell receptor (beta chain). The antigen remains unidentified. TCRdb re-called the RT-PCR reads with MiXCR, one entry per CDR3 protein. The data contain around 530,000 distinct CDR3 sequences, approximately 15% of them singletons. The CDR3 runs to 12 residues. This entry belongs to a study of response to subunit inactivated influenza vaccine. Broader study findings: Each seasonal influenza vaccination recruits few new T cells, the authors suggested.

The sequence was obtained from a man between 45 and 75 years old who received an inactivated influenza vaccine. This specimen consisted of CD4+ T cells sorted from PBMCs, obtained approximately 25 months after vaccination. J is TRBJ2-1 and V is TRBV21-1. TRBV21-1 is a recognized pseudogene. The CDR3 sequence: CASSRGRDEQFF. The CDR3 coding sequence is TGTGCCAGCAGCAGAGGACGGGATGAGCAGTTCTTC.